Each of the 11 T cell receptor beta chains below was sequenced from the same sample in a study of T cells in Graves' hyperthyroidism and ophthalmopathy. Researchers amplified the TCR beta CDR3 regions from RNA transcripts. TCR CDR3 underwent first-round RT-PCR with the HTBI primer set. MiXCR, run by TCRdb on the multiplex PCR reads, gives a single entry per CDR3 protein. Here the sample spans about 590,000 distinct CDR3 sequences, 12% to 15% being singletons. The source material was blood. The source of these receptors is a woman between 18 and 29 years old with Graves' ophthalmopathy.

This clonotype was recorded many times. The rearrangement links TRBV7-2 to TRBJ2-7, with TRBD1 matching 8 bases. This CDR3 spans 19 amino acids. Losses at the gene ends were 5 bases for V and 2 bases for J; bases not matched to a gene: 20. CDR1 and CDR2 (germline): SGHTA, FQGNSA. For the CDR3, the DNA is TGTGCCAGCAGCCCTCTTATGGTCGGGACAGGTTTCCCTCCCTACGAGCAGTACTTC. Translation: CASSPLMVGTGFPPYEQYF.

DNA of the CDR3: TGCAGCGTTGAAACTTCCGGGAGTACGGTTTCAGATACGCAGTATTTT. Translation: CSVETSGSTVSDTQYF. This chain joins TRBV29-1 and TRBJ2-3; the D gene is possibly TRBD2 (6 bases). Germline-derived CDR1 and CDR2 are SQVTM and ANQGSEA. V shed 2 bases and J shed 4 bases, with 19 bases lying between them. This CDR3 spans 16 amino acids.

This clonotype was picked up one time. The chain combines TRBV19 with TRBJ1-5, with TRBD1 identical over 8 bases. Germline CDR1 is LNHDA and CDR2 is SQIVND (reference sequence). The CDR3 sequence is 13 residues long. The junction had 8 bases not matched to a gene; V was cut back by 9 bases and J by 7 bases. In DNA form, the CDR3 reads TGTGCCAGCCGACAGGGGTTCGGGCAGCCCCAGCATTTT. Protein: CASRQGFGQPQHF.

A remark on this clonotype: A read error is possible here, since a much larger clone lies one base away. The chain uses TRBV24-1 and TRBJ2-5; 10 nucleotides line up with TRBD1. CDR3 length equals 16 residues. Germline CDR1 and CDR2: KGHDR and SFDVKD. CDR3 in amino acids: CATSDSGTGVEEAQYF. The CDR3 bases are TGTGCCACCAGTGATTCCGGGACAGGGGTTGAAGAGGCCCAGTACTTC.

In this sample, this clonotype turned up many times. DNA for the CDR3: TGTGCCAGCTCACCCCCGGGACACGTCCGCACTGAAGCTTTCTTT. Translated: CASSPPGHVRTEAFF. The chain employs TRBV18 and TRBJ1-1; a possible D gene is TRBD1 (6 bases). V gave up 3 bases and J gave up 4 bases, with 15 bases separating them. Germline-derived CDR1 and CDR2 are KGHSH and LQKENI. The CDR3 has 15 residues.

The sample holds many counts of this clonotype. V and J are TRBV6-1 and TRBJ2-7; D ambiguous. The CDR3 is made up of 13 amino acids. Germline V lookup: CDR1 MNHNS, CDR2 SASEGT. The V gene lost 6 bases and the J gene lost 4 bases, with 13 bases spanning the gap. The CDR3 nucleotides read TGTGCCAGCAGCCCTCGGTACGAGTACGAGCAGTACTTC. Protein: CASSPRYEYEQYF.

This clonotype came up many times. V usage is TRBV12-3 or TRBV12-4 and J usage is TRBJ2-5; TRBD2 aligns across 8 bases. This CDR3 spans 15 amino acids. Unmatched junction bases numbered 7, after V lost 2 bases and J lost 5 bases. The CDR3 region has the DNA TGTGCCAGCAGTTTAAGGGCGGGAGGCGGGGAGACCCAGTACTTC. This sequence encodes CASSLRAGGGETQYF.

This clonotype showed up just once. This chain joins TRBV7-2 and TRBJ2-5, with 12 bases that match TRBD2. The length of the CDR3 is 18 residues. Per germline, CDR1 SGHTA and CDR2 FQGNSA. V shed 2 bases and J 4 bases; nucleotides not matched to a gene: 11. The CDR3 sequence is CASSLKRLAGAHGETQYF. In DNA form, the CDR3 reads TGTGCCAGCAGCTTAAAGCGACTAGCGGGAGCCCACGGAGAGACCCAGTACTTC. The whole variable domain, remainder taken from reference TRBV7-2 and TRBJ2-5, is GAGVSQSPSNKVTEKGKDVELRCDPISGHTALYWYRQSLGQGLEFLIYFQGNSAPDKSGLPSDRFSAERTGGSVSTLTIQRTQQEDSAVYLCASSLKRLAGAHGETQYFGPGTRLLVL.

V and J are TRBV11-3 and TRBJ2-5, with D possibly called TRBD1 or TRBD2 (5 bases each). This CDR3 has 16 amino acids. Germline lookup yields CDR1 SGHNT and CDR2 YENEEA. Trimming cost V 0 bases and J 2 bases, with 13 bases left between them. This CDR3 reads CASSLDGGSRQETQYF. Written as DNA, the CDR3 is TGTGCCAGCAGCTTAGATGGGGGATCACGGCAAGAGACCCAGTACTTC. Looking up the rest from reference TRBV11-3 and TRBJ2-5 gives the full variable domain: EAGVVQSPRYKIIEKKQPVAFWCNPISGHNTLYWYLQNLGQGPELLIRYENEEAVDDSQLPKDRFSAERLKGVDSTLKIQPAELGDSAVYLCASSLDGGSRQETQYFGPGTRLLVL.

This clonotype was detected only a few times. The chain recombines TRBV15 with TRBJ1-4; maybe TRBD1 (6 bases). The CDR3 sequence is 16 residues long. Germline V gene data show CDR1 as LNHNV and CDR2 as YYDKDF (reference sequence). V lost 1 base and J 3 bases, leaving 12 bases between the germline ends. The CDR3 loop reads CATSRGLEGANEKLFF. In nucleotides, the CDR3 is TGTGCCACCAGCAGAGGGTTGGAGGGGGCTAATGAAAAACTGTTTTTT.

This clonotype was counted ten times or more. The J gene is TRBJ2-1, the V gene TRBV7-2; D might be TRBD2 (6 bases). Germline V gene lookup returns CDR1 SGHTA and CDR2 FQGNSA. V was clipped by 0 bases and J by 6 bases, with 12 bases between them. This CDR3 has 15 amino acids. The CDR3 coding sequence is TGTGCCAGCAGCTTAGCGGTGGGAGGATCCAATGAGCAGTTCTTC. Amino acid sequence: CASSLAVGGSNEQFF.